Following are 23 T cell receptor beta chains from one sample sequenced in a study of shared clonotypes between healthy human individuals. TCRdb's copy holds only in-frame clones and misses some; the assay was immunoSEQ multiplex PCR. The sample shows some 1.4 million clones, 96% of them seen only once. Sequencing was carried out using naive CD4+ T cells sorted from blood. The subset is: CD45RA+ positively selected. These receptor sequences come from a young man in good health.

DNA of the CDR3: TGTGCCAGCAGCCCCGGGAGGCGCACTGAAGCTTTCTTT. It encodes CASSPGRRTEAFF. The V and J genes are TRBV28 and TRBJ1-1, with D hard to call. The CDR3 contains 13 residues. The V and J ends lost 6 bases and 4 bases respectively, with 12 bases between them. Looked up from germline, CDR1 is MDHEN and CDR2 is SYDVKM. Together with reference TRBV28 and TRBJ1-1, the CDR3 gives the full variable domain: DVKVTQSSRYLVKRTGEKVFLECVQDMDHENMFWYRQDPGLGLRLIYFSYDVKMKEKGDIPEGYSVSREKKERFSLILESASTNQTSMYLCASSPGRRTEAFFGQGTRLTVV.

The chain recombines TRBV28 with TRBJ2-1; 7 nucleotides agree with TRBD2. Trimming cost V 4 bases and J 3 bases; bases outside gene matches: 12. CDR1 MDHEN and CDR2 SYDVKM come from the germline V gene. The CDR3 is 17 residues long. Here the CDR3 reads CASSSSGRGGLYNEQFF. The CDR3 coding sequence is TGTGCCAGCAGTTCTAGTGGGAGGGGAGGGCTCTACAATGAGCAGTTCTTC. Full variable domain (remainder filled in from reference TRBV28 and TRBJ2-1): DVKVTQSSRYLVKRTGEKVFLECVQDMDHENMFWYRQDPGLGLRLIYFSYDVKMKEKGDIPEGYSVSREKKERFSLILESASTNQTSMYLCASSSSGRGGLYNEQFFGPGTRLTVL.

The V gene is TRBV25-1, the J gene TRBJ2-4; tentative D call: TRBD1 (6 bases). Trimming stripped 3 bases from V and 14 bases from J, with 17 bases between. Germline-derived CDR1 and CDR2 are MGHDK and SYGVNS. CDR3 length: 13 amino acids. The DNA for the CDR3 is TGTGCCAGCAGTGACACCCTACAGGGAAGTGAGTACTTC. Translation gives CASSDTLQGSEYF.

The CDR3 DNA follows: TGCGCCAGCAGCCGAGACAGATTGAACACCGGGGAGCTGTTTTTT. It yields the protein CASSRDRLNTGELFF. The V gene is TRBV5-1, the J gene TRBJ2-2, with D possibly TRBD1 on 5 matching bases. With 4 bases removed from V and 1 base from J, the gap between germline ends came to 11 bases. This CDR3 spans 15 amino acids. Germline values: CDR1 SGHRS, CDR2 YFSETQ.

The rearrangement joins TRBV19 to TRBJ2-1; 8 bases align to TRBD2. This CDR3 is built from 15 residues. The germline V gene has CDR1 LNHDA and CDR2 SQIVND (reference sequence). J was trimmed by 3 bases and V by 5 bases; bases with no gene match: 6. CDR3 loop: CASSLTSGFYNEQFF. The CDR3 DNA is TGTGCCAGTAGTTTAACTAGCGGCTTCTACAATGAGCAGTTCTTC.

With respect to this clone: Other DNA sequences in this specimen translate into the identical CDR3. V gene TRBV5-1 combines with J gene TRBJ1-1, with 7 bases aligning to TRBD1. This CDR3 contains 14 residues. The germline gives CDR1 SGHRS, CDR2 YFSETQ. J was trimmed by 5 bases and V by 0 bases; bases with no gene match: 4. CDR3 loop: CASSLAGTETEAFF. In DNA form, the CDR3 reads TGCGCCAGCAGCTTGGCCGGGACAGAGACTGAAGCTTTCTTT.

The CDR3 DNA follows: TGTGCCAGCAGCCCGCATGGGGGAGCTAACTATGGCTACACCTTC. This translates into CASSPHGGANYGYTF. The V gene is TRBV28, the J gene TRBJ1-2, with D maybe TRBD1 (5 bases). The CDR3 consists of 15 residues. V lost 6 bases to trimming and J lost 0 bases, with 14 bases between them. CDR1 and CDR2 from the germline V gene are MDHEN and SYDVKM.

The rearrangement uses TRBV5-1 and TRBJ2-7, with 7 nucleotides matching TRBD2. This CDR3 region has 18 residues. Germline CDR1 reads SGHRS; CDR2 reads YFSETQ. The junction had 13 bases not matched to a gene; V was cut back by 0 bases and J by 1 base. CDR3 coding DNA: TGCGCCAGCAGCTTGGTTCAGGGCGGGAGCGGGCCGTCCTACGAGCAGTACTTC. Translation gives CASSLVQGGSGPSYEQYF. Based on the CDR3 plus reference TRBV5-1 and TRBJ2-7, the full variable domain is KAGVTQTPRYLIKTRGQQVTLSCSPISGHRSVSWYQQTPGQGLQFLFEYFSETQRNKGNFPGRFSGRQFSNSRSEMNVSTLELGDSALYLCASSLVQGGSGPSYEQYFGPGTRLTVT.

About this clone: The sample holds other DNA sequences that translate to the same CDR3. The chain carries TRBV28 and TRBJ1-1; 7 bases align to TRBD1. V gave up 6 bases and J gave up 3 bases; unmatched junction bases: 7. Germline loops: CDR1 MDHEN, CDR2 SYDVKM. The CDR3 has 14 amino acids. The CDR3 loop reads CASSPGGADTEAFF. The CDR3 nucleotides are TGTGCCAGCAGCCCAGGGGGGGCCGACACTGAAGCTTTCTTT.

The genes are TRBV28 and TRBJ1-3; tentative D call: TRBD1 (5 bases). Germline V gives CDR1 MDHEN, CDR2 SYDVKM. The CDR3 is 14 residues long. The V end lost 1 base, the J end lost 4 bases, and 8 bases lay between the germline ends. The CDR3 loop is CASSLLQGGNTIYF. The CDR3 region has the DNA TGTGCCAGCAGTTTATTGCAGGGAGGAAACACCATATATTTT.

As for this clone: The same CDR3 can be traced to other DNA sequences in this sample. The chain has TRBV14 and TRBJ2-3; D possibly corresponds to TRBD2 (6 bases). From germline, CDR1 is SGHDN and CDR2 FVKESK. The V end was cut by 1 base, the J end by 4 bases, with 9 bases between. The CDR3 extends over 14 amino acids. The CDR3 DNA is TGTGCCAGCAGCCAAGCGCGGGGCGCAGATACGCAGTATTTT. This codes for CASSQARGADTQYF.

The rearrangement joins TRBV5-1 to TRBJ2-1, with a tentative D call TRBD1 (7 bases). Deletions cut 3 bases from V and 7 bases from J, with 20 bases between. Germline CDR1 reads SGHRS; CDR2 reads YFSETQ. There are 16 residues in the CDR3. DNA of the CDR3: TGCGCCAGCAGCTGGACAGGTCCAGGCGGGGCAAATGAGCAGTTCTTC. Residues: CASSWTGPGGANEQFF.

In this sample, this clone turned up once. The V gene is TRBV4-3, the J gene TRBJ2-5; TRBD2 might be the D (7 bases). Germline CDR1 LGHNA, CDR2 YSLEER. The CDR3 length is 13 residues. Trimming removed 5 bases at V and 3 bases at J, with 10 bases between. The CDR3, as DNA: TGCGCCAGCAGCGGGGGGGGCAAAGAGACCCAGTACTTC. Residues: CASSGGGKETQYF.

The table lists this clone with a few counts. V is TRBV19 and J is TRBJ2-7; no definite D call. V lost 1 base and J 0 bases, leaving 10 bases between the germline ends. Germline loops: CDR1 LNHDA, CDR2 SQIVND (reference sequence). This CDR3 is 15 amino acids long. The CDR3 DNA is TGTGCCAGTAGTATAGCCCGAGGATCCTCCTACGAGCAGTACTTC. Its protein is CASSIARGSSYEQYF.

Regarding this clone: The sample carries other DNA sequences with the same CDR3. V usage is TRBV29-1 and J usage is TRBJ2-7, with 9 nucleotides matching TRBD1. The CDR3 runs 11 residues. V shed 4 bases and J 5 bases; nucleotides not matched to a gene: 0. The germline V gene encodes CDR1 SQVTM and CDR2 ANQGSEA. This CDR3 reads CSVGTGDEQYF. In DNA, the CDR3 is TGCAGCGTTGGGACAGGGGACGAGCAGTACTTC.

The CDR3 DNA reads TGCGCCAGCAGCCAAGTGCGGGACCTAAGGTACGAGCAGTACTTC. Amino acids: CASSQVRDLRYEQYF. This chain uses TRBV4-1 with TRBJ2-7; weak D call: TRBD2 (6 bases). The CDR3 extends over 15 amino acids. CDR1 and CDR2 from the germline V gene are MGHRA and YSYEKL. Trimming took off 1 base at V and 4 bases at J, with 14 bases between the two ends.

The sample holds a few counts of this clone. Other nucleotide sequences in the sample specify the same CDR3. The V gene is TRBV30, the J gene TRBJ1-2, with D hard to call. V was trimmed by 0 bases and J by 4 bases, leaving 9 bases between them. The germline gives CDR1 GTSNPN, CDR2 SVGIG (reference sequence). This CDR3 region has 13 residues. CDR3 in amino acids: CAWSVSSGYGYTF. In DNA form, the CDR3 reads TGTGCCTGGAGTGTCAGTTCAGGCTATGGCTACACCTTC.

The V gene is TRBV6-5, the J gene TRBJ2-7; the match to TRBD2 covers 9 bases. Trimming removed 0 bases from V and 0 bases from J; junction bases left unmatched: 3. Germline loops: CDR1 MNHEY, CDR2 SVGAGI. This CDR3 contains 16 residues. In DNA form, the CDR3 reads TGTGCCAGCAGTTACTCGAGTAGCGGGAGCTCCTACGAGCAGTACTTC. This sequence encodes CASSYSSSGSSYEQYF.

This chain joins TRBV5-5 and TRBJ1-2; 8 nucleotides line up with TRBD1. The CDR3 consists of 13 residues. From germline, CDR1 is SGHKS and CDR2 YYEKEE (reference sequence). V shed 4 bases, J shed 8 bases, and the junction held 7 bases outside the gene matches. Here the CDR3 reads CASSPWTGSGYTF. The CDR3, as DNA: TGTGCCAGCAGCCCGTGGACAGGGTCAGGCTACACCTTC. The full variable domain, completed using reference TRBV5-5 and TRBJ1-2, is DAGVTQSPTHLIKTRGQQVTLRCSPISGHKSVSWYQQVLGQGPQFIFQYYEKEERGRGNFPDRFSARQFPNYSSELNVNALLLGDSALYLCASSPWTGSGYTFGSGTRLTVV.

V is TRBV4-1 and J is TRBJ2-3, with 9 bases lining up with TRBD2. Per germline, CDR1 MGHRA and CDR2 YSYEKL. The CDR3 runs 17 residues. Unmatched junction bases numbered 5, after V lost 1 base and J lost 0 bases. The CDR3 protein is CASSQVLAGLSTDTQYF. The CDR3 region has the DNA TGCGCCAGCAGCCAAGTACTAGCGGGTCTTAGCACAGATACGCAGTATTTT.

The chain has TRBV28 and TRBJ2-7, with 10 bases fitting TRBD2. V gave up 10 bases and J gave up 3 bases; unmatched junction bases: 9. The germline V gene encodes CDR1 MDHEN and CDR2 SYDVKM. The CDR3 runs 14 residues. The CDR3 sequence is CATLRTSGFYEQYF. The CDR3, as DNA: TGTGCCACATTAAGGACTAGCGGATTCTACGAGCAGTACTTC.

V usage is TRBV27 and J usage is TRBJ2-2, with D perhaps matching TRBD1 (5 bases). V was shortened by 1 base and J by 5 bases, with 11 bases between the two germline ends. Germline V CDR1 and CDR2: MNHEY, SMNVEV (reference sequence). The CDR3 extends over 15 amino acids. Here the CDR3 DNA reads TGTGCCAGCAGTTTATTTGCCAGGGAAACCGGGGAGCTGTTTTTT. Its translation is CASSLFARETGELFF.

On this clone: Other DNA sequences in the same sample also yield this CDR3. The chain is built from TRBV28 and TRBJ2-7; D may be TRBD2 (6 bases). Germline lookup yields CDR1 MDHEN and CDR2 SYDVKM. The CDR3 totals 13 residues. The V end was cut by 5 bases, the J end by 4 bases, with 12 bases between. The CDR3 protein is CASSGTLPYEQYF. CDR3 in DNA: TGTGCCAGCAGTGGGACTCTCCCGTACGAGCAGTACTTC. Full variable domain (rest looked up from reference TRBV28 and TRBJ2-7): DVKVTQSSRYLVKRTGEKVFLECVQDMDHENMFWYRQDPGLGLRLIYFSYDVKMKEKGDIPEGYSVSREKKERFSLILESASTNQTSMYLCASSGTLPYEQYFGPGTRLTVT.